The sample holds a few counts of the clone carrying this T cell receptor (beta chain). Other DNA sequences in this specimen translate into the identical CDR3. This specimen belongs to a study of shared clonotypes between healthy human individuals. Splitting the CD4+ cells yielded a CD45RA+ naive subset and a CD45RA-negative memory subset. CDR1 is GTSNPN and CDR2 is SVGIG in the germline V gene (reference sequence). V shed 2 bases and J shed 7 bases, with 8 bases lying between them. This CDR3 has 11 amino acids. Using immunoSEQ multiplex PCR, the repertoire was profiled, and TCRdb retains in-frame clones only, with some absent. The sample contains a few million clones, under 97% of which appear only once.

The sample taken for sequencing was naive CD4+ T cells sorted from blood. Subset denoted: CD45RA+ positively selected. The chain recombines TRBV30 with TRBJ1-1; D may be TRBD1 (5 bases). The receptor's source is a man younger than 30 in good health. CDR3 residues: CAWSIRGEAFF. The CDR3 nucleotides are TGTGCCTGGAGTATTAGGGGTGAAGCTTTCTTT. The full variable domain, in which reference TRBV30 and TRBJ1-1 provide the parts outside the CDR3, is SQTIHQWPATLVQPVGSPLSLECTVEGTSNPNLYWYRQAAGRGLQLLFYSVGIGQISSEVPQNLSASRPQDRQFILSSKKLLLSDSGFYLCAWSIRGEAFFGQGTRLTVV.